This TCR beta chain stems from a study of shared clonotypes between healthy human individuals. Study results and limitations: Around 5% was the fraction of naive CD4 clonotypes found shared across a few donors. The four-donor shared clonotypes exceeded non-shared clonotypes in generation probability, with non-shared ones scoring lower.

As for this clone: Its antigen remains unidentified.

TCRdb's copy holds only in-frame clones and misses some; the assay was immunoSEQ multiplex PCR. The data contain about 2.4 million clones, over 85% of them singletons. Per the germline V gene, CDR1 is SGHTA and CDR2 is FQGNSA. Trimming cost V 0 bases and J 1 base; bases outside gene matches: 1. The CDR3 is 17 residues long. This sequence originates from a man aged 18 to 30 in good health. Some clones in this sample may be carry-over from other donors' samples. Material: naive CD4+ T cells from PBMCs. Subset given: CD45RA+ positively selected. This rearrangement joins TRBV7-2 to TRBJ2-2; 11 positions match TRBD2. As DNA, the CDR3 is TGTGCCAGCAGCTTAGCGGGGACTAGCGGGAACACCGGGGAGCTGTTTTTT. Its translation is CASSLAGTSGNTGELFF.